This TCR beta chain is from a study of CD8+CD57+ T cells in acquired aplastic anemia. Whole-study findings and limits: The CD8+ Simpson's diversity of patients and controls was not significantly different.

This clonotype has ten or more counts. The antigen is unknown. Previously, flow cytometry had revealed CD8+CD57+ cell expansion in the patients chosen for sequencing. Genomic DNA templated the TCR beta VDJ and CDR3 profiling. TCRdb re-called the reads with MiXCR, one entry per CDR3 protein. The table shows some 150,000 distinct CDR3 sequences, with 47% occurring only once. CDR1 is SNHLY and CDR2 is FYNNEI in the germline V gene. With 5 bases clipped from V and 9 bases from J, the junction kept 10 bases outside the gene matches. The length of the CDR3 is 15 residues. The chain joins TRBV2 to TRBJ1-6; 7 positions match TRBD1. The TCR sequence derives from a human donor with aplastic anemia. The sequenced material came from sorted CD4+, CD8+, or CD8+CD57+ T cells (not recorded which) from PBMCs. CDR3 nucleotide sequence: TGTGCCAGCAGTTTCGGGTTGACAGGGACTTCACCCCTCCACTTT. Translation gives CASSFGLTGTSPLHF.